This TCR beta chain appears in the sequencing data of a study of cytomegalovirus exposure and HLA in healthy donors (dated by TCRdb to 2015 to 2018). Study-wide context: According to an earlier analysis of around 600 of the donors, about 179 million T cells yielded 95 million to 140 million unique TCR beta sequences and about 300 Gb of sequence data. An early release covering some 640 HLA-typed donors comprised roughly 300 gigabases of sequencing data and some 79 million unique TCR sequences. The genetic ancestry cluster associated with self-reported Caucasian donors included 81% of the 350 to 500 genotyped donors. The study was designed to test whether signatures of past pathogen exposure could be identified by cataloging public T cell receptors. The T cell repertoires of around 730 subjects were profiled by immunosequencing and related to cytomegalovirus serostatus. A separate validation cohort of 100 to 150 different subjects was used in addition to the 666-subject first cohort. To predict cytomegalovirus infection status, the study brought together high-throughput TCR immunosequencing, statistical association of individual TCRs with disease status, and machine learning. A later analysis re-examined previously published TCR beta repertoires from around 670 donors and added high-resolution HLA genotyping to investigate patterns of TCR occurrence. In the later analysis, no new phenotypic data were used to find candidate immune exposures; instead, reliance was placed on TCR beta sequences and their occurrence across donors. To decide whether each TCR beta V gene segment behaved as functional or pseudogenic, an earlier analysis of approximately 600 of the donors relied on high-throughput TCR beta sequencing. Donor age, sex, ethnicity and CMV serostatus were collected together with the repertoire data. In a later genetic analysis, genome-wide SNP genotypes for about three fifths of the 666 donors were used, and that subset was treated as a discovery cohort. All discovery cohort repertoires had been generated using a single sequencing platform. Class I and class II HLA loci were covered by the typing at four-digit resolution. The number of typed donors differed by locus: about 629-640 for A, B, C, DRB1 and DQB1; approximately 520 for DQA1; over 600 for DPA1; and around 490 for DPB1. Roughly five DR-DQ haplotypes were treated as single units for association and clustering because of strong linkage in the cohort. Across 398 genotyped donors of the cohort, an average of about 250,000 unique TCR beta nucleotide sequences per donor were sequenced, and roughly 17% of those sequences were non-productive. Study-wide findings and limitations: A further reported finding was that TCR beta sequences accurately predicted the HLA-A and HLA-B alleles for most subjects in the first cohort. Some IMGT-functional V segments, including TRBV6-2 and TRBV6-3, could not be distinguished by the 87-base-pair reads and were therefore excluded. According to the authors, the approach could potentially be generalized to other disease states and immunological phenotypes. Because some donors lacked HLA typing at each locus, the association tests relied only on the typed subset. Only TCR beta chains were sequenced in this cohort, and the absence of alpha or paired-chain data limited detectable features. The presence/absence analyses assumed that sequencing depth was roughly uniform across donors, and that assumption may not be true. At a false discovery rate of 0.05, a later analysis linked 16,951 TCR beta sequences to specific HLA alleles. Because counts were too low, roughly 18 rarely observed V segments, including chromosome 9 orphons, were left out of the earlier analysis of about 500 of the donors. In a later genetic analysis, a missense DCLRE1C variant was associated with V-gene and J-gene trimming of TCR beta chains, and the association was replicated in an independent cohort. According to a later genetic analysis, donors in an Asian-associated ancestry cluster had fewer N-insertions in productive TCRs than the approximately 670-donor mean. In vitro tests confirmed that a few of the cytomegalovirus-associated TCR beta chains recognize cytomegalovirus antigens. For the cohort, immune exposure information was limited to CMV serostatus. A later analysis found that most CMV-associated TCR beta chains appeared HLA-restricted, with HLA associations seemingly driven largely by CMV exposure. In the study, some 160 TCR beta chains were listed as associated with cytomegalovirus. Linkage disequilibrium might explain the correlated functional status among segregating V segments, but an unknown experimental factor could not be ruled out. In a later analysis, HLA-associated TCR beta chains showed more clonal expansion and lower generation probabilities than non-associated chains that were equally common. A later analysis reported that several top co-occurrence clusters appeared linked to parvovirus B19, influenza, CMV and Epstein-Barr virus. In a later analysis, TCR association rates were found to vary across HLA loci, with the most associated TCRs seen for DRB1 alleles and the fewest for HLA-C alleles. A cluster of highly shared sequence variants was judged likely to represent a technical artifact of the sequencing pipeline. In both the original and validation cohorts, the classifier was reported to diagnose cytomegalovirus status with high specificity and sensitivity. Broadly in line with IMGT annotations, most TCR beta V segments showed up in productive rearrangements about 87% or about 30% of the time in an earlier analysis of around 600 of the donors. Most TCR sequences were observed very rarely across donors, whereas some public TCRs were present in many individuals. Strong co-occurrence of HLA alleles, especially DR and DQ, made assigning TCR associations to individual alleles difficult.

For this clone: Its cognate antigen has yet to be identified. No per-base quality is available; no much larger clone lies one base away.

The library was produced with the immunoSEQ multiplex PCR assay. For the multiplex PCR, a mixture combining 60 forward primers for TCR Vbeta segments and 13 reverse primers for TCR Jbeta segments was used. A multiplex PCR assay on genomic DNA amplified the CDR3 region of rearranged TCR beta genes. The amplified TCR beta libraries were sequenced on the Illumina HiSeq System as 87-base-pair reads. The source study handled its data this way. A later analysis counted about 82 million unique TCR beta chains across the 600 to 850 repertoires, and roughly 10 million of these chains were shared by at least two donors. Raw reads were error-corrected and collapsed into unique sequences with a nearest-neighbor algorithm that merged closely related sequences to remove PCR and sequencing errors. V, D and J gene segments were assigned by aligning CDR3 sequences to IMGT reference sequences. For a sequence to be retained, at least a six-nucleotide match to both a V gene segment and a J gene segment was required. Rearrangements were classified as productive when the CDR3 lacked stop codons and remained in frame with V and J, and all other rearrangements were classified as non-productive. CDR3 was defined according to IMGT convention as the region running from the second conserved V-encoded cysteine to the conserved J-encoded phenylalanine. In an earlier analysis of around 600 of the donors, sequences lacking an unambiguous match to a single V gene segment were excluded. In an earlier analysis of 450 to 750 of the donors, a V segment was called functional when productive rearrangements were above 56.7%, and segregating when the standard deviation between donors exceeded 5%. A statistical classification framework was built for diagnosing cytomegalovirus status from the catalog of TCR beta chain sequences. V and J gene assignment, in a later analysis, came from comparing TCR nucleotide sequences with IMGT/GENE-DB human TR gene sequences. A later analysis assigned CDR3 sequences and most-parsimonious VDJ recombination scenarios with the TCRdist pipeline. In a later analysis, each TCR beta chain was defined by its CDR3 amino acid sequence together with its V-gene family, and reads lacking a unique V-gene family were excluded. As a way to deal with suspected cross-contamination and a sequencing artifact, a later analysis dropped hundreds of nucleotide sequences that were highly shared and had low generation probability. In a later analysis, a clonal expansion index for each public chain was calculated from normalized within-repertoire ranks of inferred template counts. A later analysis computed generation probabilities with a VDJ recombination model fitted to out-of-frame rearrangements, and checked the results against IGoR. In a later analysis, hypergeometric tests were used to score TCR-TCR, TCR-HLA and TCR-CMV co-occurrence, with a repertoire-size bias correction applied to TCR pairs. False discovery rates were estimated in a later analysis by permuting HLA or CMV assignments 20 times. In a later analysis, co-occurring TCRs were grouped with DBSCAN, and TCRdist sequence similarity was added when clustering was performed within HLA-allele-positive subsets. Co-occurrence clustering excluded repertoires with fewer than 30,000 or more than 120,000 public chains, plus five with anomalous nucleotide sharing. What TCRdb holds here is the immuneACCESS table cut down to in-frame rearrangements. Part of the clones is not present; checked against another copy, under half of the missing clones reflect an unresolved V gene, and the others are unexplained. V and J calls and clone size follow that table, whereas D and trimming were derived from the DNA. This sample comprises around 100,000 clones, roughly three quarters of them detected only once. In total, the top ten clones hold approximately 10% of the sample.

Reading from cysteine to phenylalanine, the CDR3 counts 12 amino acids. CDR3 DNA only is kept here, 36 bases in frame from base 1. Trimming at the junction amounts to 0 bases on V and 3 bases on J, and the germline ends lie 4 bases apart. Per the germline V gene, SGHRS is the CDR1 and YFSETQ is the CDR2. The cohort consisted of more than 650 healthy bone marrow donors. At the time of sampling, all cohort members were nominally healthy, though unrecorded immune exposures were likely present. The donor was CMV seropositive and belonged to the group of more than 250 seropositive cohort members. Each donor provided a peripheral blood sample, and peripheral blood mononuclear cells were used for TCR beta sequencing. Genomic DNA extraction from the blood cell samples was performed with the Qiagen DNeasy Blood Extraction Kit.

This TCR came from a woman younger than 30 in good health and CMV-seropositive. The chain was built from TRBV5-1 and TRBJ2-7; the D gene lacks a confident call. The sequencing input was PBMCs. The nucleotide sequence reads TGCGCCAGCAGCTTGGTCAGCTACGAGCAGTACTTC. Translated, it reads CASSLVSYEQYF.